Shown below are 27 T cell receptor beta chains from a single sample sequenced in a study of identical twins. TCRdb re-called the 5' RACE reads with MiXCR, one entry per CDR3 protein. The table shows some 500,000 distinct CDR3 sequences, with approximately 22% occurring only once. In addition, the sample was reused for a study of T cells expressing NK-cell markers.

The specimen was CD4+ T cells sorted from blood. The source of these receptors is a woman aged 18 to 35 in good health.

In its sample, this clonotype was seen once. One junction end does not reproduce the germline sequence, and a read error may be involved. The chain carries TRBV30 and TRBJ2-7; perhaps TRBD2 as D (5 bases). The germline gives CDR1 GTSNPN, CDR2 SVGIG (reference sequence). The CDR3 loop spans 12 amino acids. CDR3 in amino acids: CAWSARDYVQYF. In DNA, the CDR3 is TGTGCCTGGAGTGCCCGGGATTACGTGCAGTACTTC.

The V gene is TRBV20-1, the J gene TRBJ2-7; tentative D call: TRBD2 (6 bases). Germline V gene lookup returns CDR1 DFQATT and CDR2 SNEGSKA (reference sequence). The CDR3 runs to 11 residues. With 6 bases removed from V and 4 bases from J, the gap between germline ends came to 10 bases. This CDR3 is CSAVDYYEQYF. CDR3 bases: TGCAGTGCCGTGGACTATTACGAGCAGTACTTC.

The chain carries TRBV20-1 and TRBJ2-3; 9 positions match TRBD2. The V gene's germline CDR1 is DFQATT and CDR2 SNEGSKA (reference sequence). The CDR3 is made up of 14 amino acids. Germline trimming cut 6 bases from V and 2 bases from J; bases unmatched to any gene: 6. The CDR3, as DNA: TGCAGTGCGGATAGCGGGGGCCACACAGATACGCAGTATTTT. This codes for CSADSGGHTDTQYF.

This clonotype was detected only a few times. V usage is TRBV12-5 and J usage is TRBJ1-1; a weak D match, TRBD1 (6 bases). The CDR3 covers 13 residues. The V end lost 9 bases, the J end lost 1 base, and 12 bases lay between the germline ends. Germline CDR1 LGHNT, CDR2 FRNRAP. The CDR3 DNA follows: TGTGCTAGGGGGGGCGACGGGAACACTGAAGCTTTCTTT. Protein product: CARGGDGNTEAFF.

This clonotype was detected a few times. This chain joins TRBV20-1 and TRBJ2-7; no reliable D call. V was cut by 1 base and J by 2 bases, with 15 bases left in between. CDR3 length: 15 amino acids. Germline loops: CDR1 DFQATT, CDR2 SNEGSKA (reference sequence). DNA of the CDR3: TGCAGTGCTAGAGCCTTCGTGGGCAGGACCTACGAGCAGTACTTC. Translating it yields CSARAFVGRTYEQYF.

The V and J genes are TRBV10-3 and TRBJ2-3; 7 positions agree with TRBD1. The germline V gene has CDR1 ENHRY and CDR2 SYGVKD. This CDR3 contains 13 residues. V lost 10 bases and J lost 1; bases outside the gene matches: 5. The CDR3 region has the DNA TGTGCCACACAGGGGCAGCGCACAGATACGCAGTATTTT. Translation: CATQGQRTDTQYF.

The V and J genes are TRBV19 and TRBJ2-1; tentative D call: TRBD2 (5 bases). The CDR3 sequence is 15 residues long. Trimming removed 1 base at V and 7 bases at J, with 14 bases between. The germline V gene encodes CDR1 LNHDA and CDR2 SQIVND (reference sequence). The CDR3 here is CASSIVGLTGNEQFF. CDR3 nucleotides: TGTGCCAGTAGTATAGTAGGGCTGACGGGGAATGAGCAGTTCTTC.

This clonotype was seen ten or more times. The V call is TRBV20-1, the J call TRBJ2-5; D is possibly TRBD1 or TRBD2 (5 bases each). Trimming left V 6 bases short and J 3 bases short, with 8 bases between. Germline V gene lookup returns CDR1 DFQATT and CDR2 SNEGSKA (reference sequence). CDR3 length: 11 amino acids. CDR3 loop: CSAGREETQYF. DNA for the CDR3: TGCAGTGCGGGACGGGAAGAGACCCAGTACTTC.

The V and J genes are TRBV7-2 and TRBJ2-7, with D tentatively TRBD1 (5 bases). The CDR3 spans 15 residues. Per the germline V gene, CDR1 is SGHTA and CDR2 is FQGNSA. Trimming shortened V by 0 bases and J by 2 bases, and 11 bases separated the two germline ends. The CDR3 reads CASSLALGAPYEQYF. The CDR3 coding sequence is TGTGCCAGCAGCTTAGCGCTTGGGGCCCCCTACGAGCAGTACTTC.

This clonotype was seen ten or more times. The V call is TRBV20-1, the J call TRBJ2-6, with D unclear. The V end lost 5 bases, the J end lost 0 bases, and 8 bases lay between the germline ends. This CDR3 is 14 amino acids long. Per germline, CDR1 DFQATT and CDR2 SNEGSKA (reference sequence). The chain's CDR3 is CSALSDSGANVLTF. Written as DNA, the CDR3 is TGCAGTGCTTTAAGTGACTCTGGGGCCAACGTCCTGACTTTC.

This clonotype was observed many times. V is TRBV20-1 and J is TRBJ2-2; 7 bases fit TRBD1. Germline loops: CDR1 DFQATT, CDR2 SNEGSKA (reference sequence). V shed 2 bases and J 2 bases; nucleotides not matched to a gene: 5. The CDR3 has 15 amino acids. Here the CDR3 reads CSARRRDSNTGELFF. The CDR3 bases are TGCAGTGCTAGACGCCGGGACAGCAACACCGGGGAGCTGTTTTTT.

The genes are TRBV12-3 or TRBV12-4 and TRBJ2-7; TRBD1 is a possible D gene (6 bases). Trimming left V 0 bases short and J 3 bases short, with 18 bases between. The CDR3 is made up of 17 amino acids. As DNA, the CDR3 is TGTGCCAGCAGTTTAGCGCAAAGGTGGAAGGACAGCTACGAGCAGTACTTC. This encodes CASSLAQRWKDSYEQYF.

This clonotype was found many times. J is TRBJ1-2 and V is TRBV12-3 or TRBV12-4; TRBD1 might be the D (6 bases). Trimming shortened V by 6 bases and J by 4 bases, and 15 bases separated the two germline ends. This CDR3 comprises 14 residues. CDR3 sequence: CASREGGSGYGYTF. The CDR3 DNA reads TGTGCCAGCAGGGAAGGGGGTTCCGGCTATGGCTACACCTTC.

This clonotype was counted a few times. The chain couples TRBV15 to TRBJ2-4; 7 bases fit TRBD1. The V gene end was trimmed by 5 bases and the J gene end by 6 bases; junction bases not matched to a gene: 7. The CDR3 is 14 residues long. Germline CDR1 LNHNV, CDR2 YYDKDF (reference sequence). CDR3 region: CATSLLGTANIQYF. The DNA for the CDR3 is TGTGCCACCAGCCTTCTAGGGACAGCAAACATTCAGTACTTC.

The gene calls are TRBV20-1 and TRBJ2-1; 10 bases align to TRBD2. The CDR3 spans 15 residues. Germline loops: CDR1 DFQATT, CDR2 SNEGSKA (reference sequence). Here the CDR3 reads CRGASGSNSYNEQFF. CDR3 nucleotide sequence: TGCAGGGGGGCTAGCGGGAGTAATTCCTACAATGAGCAGTTCTTC.

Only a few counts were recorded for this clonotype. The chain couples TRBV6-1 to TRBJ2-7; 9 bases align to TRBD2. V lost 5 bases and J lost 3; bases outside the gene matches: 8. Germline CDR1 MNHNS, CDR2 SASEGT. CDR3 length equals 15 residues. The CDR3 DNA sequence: TGTGCCAGCAGTCCGAGCGGGGGGCAACTCTACGAGCAGTACTTC. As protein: CASSPSGGQLYEQYF.

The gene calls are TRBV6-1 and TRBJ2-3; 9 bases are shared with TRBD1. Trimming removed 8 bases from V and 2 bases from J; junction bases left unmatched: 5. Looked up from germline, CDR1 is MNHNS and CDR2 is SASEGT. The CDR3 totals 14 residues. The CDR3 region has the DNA TGTGCCAGCTTCGGGACAGGGTACACAGATACGCAGTATTTT. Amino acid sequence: CASFGTGYTDTQYF.

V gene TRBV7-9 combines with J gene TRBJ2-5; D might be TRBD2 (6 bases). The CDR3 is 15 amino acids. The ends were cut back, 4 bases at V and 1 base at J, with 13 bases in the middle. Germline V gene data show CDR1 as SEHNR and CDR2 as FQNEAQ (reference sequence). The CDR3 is CASSYLGTVQETQYF. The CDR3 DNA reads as TGTGCCAGCAGCTATCTCGGGACTGTCCAAGAGACCCAGTACTTC. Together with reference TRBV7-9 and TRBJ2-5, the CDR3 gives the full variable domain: DTGVSQNPRHKITKRGQNVTFRCDPISEHNRLYWYRQTLGQGPEFLTYFQNEAQLEKSRLLSDRFSAERPKGSFSTLEIQRTEQGDSAMYLCASSYLGTVQETQYFGPGTRLLVL.

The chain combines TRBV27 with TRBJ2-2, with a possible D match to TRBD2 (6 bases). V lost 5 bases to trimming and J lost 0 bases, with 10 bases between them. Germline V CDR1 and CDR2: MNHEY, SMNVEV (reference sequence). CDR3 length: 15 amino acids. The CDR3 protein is CASSKRLANTGELFF. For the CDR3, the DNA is TGTGCCAGCAGTAAAAGACTAGCGAACACCGGGGAGCTGTTTTTT.

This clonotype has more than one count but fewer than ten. Here the CDR3 DNA reads TGTGCCAGCAGGGACCACTACAGGGTTACTGAAGCTTTCTTT. This gives the protein CASRDHYRVTEAFF. The chain is built from TRBV2 and TRBJ1-1, with D possibly matching TRBD1 (6 bases). V lost 6 bases and J lost 5, with 16 bases in between. This CDR3 has 14 residues. CDR1 and CDR2 from the germline V gene are SNHLY and FYNNEI.

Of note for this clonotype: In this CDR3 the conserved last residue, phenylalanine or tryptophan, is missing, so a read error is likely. The CDR3: CASSELGGPYPTQYL. CDR3 nucleotide sequence: TGTGCCAGCAGTGAATTAGGTGGCCCATACCCAACTCAGTATTTA. This sequence joins TRBV25-1 and TRBJ2-3, with D uncertain. The V end lost 1 base, the J end lost 12 bases, and 20 bases lay between the germline ends. The CDR3 is 15 amino acids. CDR1 and CDR2 (germline): MGHDK, SYGVNS.

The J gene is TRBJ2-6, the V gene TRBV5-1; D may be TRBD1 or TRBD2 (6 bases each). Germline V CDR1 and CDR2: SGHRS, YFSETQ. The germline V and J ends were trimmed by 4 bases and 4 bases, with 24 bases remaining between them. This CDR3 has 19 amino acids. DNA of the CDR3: TGCGCCAGCAGCGGTCCGGGGGCGTTCCCTTTATCCGGGGCCAACGTCCTGACTTTC. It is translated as CASSGPGAFPLSGANVLTF. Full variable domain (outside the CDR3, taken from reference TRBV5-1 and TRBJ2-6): KAGVTQTPRYLIKTRGQQVTLSCSPISGHRSVSWYQQTPGQGLQFLFEYFSETQRNKGNFPGRFSGRQFSNSRSEMNVSTLELGDSALYLCASSGPGAFPLSGANVLTFGAGSRLTVL.

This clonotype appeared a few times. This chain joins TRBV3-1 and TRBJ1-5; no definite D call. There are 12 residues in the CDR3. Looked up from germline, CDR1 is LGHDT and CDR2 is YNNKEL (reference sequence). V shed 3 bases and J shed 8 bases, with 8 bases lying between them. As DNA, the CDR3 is TGTGCCAGCAGCCACCTTGGGGAGCCCCAGCATTTT. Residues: CASSHLGEPQHF.

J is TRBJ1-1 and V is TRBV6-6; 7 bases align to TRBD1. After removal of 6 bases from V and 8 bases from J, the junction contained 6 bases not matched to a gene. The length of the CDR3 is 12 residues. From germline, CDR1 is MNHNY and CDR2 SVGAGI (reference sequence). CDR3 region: CASRVAGGEAFF. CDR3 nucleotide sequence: TGTGCCAGCAGAGTAGCAGGGGGGGAAGCTTTCTTT.

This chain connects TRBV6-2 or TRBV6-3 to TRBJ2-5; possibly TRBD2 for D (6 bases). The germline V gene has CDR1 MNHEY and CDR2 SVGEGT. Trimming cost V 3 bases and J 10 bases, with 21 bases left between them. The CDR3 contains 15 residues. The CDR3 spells CASSYTRVGGEDQYF. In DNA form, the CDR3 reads TGTGCCAGCAGTTATACTAGGGTTGGCGGGGAGGACCAGTACTTC.

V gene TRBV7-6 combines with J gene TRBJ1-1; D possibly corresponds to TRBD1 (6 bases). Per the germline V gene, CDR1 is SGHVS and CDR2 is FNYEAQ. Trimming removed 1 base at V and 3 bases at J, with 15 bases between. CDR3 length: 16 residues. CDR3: CASSLEFWGAYTEAFF. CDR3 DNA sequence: TGTGCCAGCAGCTTAGAGTTTTGGGGGGCGTACACTGAAGCTTTCTTT.

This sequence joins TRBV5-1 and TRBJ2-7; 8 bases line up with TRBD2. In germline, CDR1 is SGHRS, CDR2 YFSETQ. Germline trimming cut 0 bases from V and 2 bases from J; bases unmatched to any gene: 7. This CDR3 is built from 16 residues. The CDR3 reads CASSLAVAGYAYEQYF. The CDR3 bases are TGCGCCAGCAGCTTGGCGGTAGCGGGGTACGCCTACGAGCAGTACTTC.